This TCR beta chain was obtained from a study of blood T cell repertoires in COVID-19. Participant reports of clinical history set cohort assignment. Original processing methods: The authors estimated nucleated cell counts from reference gene primer amplification. The method was immunoSEQ multiplex PCR; TCRdb's version includes in-frame clones alone and lacks a portion of them. That table gives V, J and clone size, and the DNA gave D and trimming. The sample lists roughly 240,000 clones, roughly 85% occurring once. CDR1 and CDR2 (germline): MDHEN, SYDVKM. The germline V and J ends were trimmed by 7 bases and 3 bases, with 10 bases remaining between them. There are 12 residues in the CDR3.

The sequenced sample was PBMCs or T cells enriched from blood (not recorded which). The sequence was obtained from a woman aged 40 to 55 who had been exposed to COVID-19. V gene TRBV28 combines with J gene TRBJ2-7, with TRBD1 as a possible D gene (5 bases). Here the CDR3 DNA reads TGTGCCAGCACCCCAGACAGCTACGAGCAGTACTTC. Residues: CASTPDSYEQYF. Full variable domain (rest looked up from reference TRBV28 and TRBJ2-7): DVKVTQSSRYLVKRTGEKVFLECVQDMDHENMFWYRQDPGLGLRLIYFSYDVKMKEKGDIPEGYSVSREKKERFSLILESASTNQTSMYLCASTPDSYEQYFGPGTRLTVT.